Here is one TCR beta chain with its context. Its specificity is unknown. Through a sample-barcoded 5' primer and a J-beta primer mix, a second PCR was run for about 6 to 11 cycles. Each cDNA molecule carried a tag from a template-switch adaptor that contained 12 random nucleotides. MiXCR was run by TCRdb on the 5' RACE reads, yielding one entry per CDR3 protein. The sample yields about 730,000 distinct CDR3 sequences, more than 40% seen once. This record comes from a study of blood T cells in healthy people across ages. Study-wide points: Naive and antigen-experienced cells could not be conclusively compared, given unsorted PBMCs.

Germline CDR1 reads SGHRS; CDR2 reads YFSETQ. The CDR3 contains 14 residues. The junction had 4 bases not matched to a gene; V was cut back by 0 bases and J by 5 bases. Isolating PBMCs gave at least 6 million of these cells per sample. The chain recombines TRBV5-1 with TRBJ1-1; 7 bases fit TRBD1. The source of this sequence is a woman aged 60-75 years in good health. The sample comprised blood. CDR3 sequence reads: CASSLESGGTEAFF. CDR3 nucleotides: TGCGCCAGCAGCTTGGAGTCAGGGGGGACTGAAGCTTTCTTT.